These 11 T cell receptor beta chains came from one sample sequenced in a study of blood T cell repertoires in COVID-19. Profiling relied on immunoSEQ multiplex PCR, and the TCRdb table lists in-frame clones only, not all of them. This table has under 200,000 clones, 75% to 90% appearing once. The sequencing sample was made of PBMCs or T cells enriched from blood (not recorded which). The receptors originated from a woman under 30 who had recovered from COVID-19.

V usage is TRBV7-9 and J usage is TRBJ2-7; a weak D match, TRBD1 (6 bases). Trimming removed 3 bases at V and 3 bases at J, with 9 bases between. Germline V lookup: CDR1 SEHNR, CDR2 FQNEAQ (reference sequence). The CDR3 totals 13 residues. CDR3 sequence reads: CASSFKGGYEQYF. The CDR3 nucleotides are TGTGCCAGCAGCTTCAAAGGGGGCTACGAGCAGTACTTC.

The chain combines TRBV27 with TRBJ1-2, with D uncertain. From germline, CDR1 is MNHEY and CDR2 SMNVEV (reference sequence). The CDR3 extends over 14 amino acids. V dropped 0 bases and J dropped 1 base, with 6 bases sitting between them. The CDR3 loop is CASSLSADNYGYTF. The CDR3 nucleotides are TGTGCCAGCAGTTTATCGGCCGATAACTATGGCTACACCTTC.

This chain joins TRBV7-9 and TRBJ1-1, with TRBD1 identical over 9 bases. V gave up 5 bases and J gave up 1 base; unmatched junction bases: 8. The length of the CDR3 is 16 residues. In germline, CDR1 is SEHNR, CDR2 FQNEAQ (reference sequence). CDR3 region: CASSPTGTGRNTEAFF. DNA of the CDR3: TGTGCCAGCAGCCCCACCGGGACAGGGAGGAACACTGAAGCTTTCTTT.

This clone was detected only a few times. The V gene is TRBV28, the J gene TRBJ1-2, with D possibly being TRBD1 (6 bases). The germline CDR1 and CDR2 sequences are MDHEN and SYDVKM. V lost 2 bases, J lost 7 bases, and 14 bases lay in between. The CDR3 extends over 14 amino acids. The CDR3 spells CASSLLRGRSGYTF. CDR3 sequence (DNA): TGTGCCAGCAGTTTACTGCGGGGGCGCAGTGGCTACACCTTC.

The CDR3 loop reads CASSVSGGTGELFF. The CDR3 DNA sequence: TGTGCCAGCAGCGTATCCGGGGGCACCGGGGAGCTGTTTTTT. The gene calls are TRBV9 and TRBJ2-2; tentatively, D is TRBD2 (6 bases). Germline CDR1 SGDLS, CDR2 YYNGEE. Trimming took off 1 base at V and 4 bases at J, with 8 bases between the two ends. The CDR3 sequence is 14 residues long.

CDR3 amino acids: CASSRASGYNEQFF. The DNA of the CDR3 is TGTGCCAGTAGTAGGGCTAGCGGGTACAATGAGCAGTTCTTC. The chain carries TRBV19 and TRBJ2-1; 8 bases match TRBD2. V was pared by 4 bases and J by 4 bases, with 3 bases of the junction left unmatched. Germline V lookup: CDR1 LNHDA, CDR2 SQIVND (reference sequence). The CDR3 sequence is 14 residues long.

This clone turned up a few times. This chain uses TRBV4-1 with TRBJ1-2; 9 bases match TRBD1. The CDR3 totals 17 residues. Per germline, CDR1 MGHRA and CDR2 YSYEKL. The trim removed 4 bases at V and 2 bases at J, leaving 11 bases unmatched. The CDR3 DNA reads as TGCGCCAGCAGCCCGCAAGCTACCGACAGGGGGAACTATGGCTACACCTTC. It specifies CASSPQATDRGNYGYTF.

The chain uses TRBV25-1 and TRBJ2-7; TRBD1 matches 7 bases. The trim removed 1 base at V and 6 bases at J, leaving 9 bases unmatched. The CDR3 is 15 residues long. Germline V gene lookup returns CDR1 MGHDK and CDR2 SYGVNS. In DNA, the CDR3 is TGTGCCAGCAGTGAATCCGGTGAGGGGGCCGGCGAGCAGTACTTC. Amino acid sequence: CASSESGEGAGEQYF.

The chain links TRBV27 to TRBJ2-7; 10 bases line up with TRBD2. The CDR3 contains 14 residues. Trimming at V came to 4 bases and at J to 1 base, leaving 1 base not matched to a gene. CDR1 and CDR2 (germline): MNHEY, SMNVEV (reference sequence). CDR3 sequence (DNA): TGTGCCAGCAGTTGGACTAGCGGATCCTACGAGCAGTACTTC. Protein: CASSWTSGSYEQYF.

This clone has just one count. The rearrangement links TRBV11-3 to TRBJ2-7; the D gene is possibly TRBD2 (5 bases). Trimming pared 3 bases from V and 7 bases from J, leaving 10 bases between. There are 12 residues in the CDR3. CDR1 is SGHNT and CDR2 is YENEEA in the germline V gene. DNA for the CDR3: TGTGCCAGCAGCTTCGGGAAAGGGGAGCAGTACTTC. Its protein product is CASSFGKGEQYF.

The rearrangement joins TRBV2 to TRBJ1-4, with D possibly being TRBD1 (6 bases). Trimming cost V 6 bases and J 3 bases, with 11 bases left between them. This CDR3 is built from 14 residues. The V gene's germline CDR1 is SNHLY and CDR2 FYNNEI. The CDR3 nucleotides read TGTGCCAGCAGAGGGGGGGCGGCTAATGAAAAACTGTTTTTT. Its translation: CASRGGAANEKLFF.